The 9 T cell receptor beta chains below come from one sample, sequenced in a study of OX40 agonist ivuxolimab in advanced cancers. The data were produced by immunoSEQ multiplex PCR, yet TCRdb's version contains in-frame clones alone and is incomplete. The sample consists of tens of thousands of clones, over 75% of them appearing once. The specimen comprised CD4+ or CD8+ T cells sorted from blood, sampled in a trial of the OX40 agonist ivuxolimab. These receptors were taken from an adult with an advanced solid tumor such as melanoma, head and neck, liver or kidney cancer.

This chain joins TRBV7-9 and TRBJ2-7; TRBD1 matches 9 bases. J gave up 4 bases and V 5 bases, and 12 bases lay outside the gene matches. Germline V gives CDR1 SEHNR, CDR2 FQNEAQ (reference sequence). The CDR3 runs 16 residues. As DNA, the CDR3 is TGTGCCAGCAGCAACAACAGGGGGCGCGGTGGGTACGAGCAGTACTTC. It encodes CASSNNRGRGGYEQYF.

The V gene is TRBV7-6, the J gene TRBJ2-5; 10 bases match TRBD1. With 1 base clipped from V and 0 bases from J, the junction kept 2 bases outside the gene matches. This CDR3 region has 16 residues. From germline, CDR1 is SGHVS and CDR2 FNYEAQ. CDR3 DNA sequence: TGTGCCAGCAGCTTAGGGACAGGGGGGAACCAAGAGACCCAGTACTTC. Amino acid sequence: CASSLGTGGNQETQYF.

The chain couples TRBV19 to TRBJ1-4, with 10 bases identical to TRBD1. The germline gives CDR1 LNHDA, CDR2 SQIVND (reference sequence). CDR3 length: 14 residues. V was clipped by 5 bases and J by 8 bases; unmatched bases: 5. CDR3 DNA sequence: TGTGCCAGTAGTGACAGGGGGCGAGGCGAAAAACTGTTTTTT. Translation: CASSDRGRGEKLFF.

The rearrangement uses TRBV6-1 and TRBJ2-6; 14 bases align to TRBD2. Per germline, CDR1 MNHNS and CDR2 SASEGT. This CDR3 spans 17 amino acids. The junction had 2 bases not matched to a gene; V was cut back by 4 bases and J by 3 bases. For the CDR3, the DNA is TGTGCCAGCAGTGGGGGACTAGCGGGGGATGGGGCCAACGTCCTGACTTTC. Amino acid sequence: CASSGGLAGDGANVLTF.

This clone turned up a few times. The genes are TRBV7-6 and TRBJ2-2; 12 nucleotides align to TRBD2. Germline assignment: CDR1 SGHVS and CDR2 FNYEAQ. V lost 2 bases, J lost 6 bases, and 10 bases stayed unmatched. This CDR3 spans 18 amino acids. The CDR3 loop reads CASSLPSGGASHAGELFF. In DNA form, the CDR3 reads TGTGCCAGCAGCTTACCTAGCGGGGGGGCCAGTCACGCCGGGGAGCTGTTTTTT.

The chain links TRBV7-3 to TRBJ2-2, with 8 nucleotides matching TRBD2. This CDR3 comprises 16 residues. CDR1 is SGHTA, CDR2 FQGTGA, per germline. J lost 0 bases, V lost 3 bases, and 3 bases had no gene match. For the CDR3, the DNA is TGTGCCAGCAGCTTCGCGGGGGGCGCGAACACCGGGGAGCTGTTTTTT. This codes for CASSFAGGANTGELFF.

This sequence joins TRBV2 and TRBJ1-3; D unresolved. Looked up from germline, CDR1 is SNHLY and CDR2 is FYNNEI. The CDR3 contains 15 residues. Between the trimmed V and J ends, which lost 5 bases and 0 bases, there was a span of 11 bases. DNA for the CDR3: TGTGCCAGCAGTACTGGATTCCTCTCTGGAAACACCATATATTTT. Encoded protein: CASSTGFLSGNTIYF.

The chain combines TRBV2 with TRBJ2-5, with D unclear. The V end lost 7 bases, the J end lost 1 base, and 7 bases lay between the germline ends. The CDR3 is made up of 12 amino acids. Germline lookup yields CDR1 SNHLY and CDR2 FYNNEI. The CDR3 is CASTITQETQYF. CDR3 sequence (DNA): TGTGCCAGCACTATAACCCAAGAGACCCAGTACTTC.

This clone appeared once. This chain uses TRBV28 with TRBJ2-5; D gene ambiguous. This CDR3 is 16 amino acids long. Trimming removed 4 bases from V and 0 bases from J, with 15 bases in between. Germline V gives CDR1 MDHEN, CDR2 SYDVKM. CDR3 bases: TGTGCCAGCAGTTCTCCTGTACGACCGTACCAAGAGACCCAGTACTTC. Translating gives CASSSPVRPYQETQYF.